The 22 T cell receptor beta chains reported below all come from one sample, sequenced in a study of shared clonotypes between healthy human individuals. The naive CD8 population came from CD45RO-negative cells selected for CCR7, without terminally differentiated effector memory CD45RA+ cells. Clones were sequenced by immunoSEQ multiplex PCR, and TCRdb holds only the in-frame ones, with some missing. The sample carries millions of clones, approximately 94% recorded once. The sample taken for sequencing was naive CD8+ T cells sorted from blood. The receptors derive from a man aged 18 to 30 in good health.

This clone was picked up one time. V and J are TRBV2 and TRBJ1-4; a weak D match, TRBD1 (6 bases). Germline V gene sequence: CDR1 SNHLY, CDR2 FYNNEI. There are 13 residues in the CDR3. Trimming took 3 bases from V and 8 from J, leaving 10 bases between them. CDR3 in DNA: TGTGCCAGCAGTGACAGGGGAAGCGAAAAACTGTTTTTT. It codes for CASSDRGSEKLFF.

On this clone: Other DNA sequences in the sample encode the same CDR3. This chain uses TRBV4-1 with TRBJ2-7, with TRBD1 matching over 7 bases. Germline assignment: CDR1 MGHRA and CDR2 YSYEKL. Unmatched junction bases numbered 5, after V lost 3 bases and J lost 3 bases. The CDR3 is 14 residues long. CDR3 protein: CASSQETGFYEQYF. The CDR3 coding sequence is TGCGCCAGCAGCCAGGAGACAGGGTTCTACGAGCAGTACTTC.

The CDR3 sequence: CASSLMGADTEAFF. DNA for the CDR3: TGTGCCAGCAGCTTAATGGGGGCCGACACTGAAGCTTTCTTT. The chain uses TRBV7-3 and TRBJ1-1; TRBD1 is a possible D gene (6 bases). The V end lost 1 base, the J end lost 3 bases, and 9 bases lay between the germline ends. Germline V gene data show CDR1 as SGHTA and CDR2 as FQGTGA. The CDR3 is 14 residues long.

CDR3 coding DNA: TGTGCCAGCAGCGAAAGGAACCAAGAGACCCAGTACTTC. Its translation: CASSERNQETQYF. The chain links TRBV7-9 to TRBJ2-5; D ambiguous. Germline-derived CDR1 and CDR2 are SEHNR and FQNEAQ (reference sequence). The CDR3 sequence is 13 residues long. V was trimmed by 5 bases and J by 0 bases, leaving 7 bases between them.

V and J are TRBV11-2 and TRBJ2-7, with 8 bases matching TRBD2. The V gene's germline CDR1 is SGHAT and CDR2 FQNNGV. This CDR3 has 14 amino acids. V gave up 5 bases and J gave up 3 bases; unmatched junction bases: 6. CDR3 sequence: CASSPGTSRYEQYF. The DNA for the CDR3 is TGTGCCAGCAGCCCCGGGACTAGTCGCTACGAGCAGTACTTC.

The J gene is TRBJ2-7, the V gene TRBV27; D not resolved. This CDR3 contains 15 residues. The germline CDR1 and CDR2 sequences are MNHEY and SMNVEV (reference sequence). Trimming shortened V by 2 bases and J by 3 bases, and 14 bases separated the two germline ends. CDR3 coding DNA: TGTGCCAGCAGTTTAGGAGCTGGAGCCGTCTACGAGCAGTACTTC. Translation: CASSLGAGAVYEQYF.

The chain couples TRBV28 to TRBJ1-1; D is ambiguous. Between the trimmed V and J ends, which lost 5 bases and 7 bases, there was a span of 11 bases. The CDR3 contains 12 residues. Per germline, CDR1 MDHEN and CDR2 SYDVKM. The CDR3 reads CASSPLGNEAFF. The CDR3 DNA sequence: TGTGCCAGCAGTCCTCTTGGGAATGAAGCTTTCTTT.

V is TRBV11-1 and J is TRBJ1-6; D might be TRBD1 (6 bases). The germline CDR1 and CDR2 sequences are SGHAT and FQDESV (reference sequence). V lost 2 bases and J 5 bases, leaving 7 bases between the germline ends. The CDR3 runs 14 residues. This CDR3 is CASSLQGNNSPLHF. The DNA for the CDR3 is TGTGCCAGCAGCTTACAGGGGAATAATTCACCCCTCCACTTT. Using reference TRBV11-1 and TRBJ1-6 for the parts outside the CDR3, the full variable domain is EAEVAQSPRYKITEKSQAVAFWCDPISGHATLYWYRQILGQGPELLVQFQDESVVDDSQLPKDRFSAERLKGVDSTLKIQPAELGDSAMYLCASSLQGNNSPLHFGNGTRLTVT.

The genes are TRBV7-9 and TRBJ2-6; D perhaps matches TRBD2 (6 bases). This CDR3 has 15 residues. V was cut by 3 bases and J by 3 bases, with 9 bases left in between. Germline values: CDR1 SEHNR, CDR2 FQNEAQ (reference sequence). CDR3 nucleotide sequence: TGTGCCAGCAGCTTTTCGGGGGTTGGGGCCAACGTCCTGACTTTC. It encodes CASSFSGVGANVLTF.

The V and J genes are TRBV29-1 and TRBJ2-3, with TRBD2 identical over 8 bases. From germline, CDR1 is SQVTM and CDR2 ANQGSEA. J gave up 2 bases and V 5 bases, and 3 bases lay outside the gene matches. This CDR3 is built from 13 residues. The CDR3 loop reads CSVTSGPTDTQYF. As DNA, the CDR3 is TGCAGCGTTACTAGCGGACCCACAGATACGCAGTATTTT.

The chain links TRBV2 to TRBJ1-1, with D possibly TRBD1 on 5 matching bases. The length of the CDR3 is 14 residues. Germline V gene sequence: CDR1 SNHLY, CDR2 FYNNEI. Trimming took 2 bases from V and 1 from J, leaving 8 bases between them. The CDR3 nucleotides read TGTGCCAGCAGTGAATCTAGGGGGAACACTGAAGCTTTCTTT. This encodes CASSESRGNTEAFF.

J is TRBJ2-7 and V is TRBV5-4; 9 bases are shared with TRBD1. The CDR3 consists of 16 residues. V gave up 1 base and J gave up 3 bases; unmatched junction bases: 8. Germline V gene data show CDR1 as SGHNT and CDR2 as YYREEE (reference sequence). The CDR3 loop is CASSLIGTGSLYEQYF. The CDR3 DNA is TGTGCCAGCAGCTTGATTGGGACAGGGAGCCTCTACGAGCAGTACTTC.

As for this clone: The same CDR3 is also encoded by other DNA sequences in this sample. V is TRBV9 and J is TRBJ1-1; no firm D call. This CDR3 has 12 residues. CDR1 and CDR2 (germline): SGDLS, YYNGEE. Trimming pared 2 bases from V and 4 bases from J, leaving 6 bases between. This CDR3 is CASSVDGTEAFF. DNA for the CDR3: TGTGCCAGCAGCGTTGACGGCACTGAAGCTTTCTTT. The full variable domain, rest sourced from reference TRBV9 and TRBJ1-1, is DSGVTQTPKHLITATGQRVTLRCSPRSGDLSVYWYQQSLDQGLQFLIQYYNGEERAKGNILERFSAQQFPDLHSELNLSSLELGDSALYFCASSVDGTEAFFGQGTRLTVV.

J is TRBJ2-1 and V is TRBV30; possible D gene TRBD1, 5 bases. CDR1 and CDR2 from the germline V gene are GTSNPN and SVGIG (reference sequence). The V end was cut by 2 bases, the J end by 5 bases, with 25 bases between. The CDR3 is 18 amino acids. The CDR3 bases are TGTGCCTGGAGTCTGTACTATTTCTCGGCTCCAGGGCACAATGAGCAGTTCTTC. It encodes CAWSLYYFSAPGHNEQFF.

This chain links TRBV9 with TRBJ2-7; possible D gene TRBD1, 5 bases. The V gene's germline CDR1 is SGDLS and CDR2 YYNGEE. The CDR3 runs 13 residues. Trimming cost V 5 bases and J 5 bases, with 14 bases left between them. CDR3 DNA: TGTGCCAGCAGTCGCAGGGTTGTCGACGAGCAGTACTTC. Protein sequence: CASSRRVVDEQYF. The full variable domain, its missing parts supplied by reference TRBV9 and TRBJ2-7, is DSGVTQTPKHLITATGQRVTLRCSPRSGDLSVYWYQQSLDQGLQFLIQYYNGEERAKGNILERFSAQQFPDLHSELNLSSLELGDSALYFCASSRRVVDEQYFGPGTRLTVT.

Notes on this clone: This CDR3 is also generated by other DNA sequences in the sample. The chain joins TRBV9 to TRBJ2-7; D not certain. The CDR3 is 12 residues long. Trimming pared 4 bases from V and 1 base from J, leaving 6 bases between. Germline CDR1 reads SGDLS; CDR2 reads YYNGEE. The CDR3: CASSPGSYEQYF. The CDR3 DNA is TGTGCCAGCAGCCCCGGATCCTACGAGCAGTACTTC.

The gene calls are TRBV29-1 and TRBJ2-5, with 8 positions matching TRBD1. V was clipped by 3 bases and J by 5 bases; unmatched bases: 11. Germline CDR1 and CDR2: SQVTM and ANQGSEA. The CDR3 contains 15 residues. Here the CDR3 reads CSVDMDRAVPETQYF. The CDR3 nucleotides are TGCAGCGTTGACATGGACAGGGCAGTCCCTGAGACCCAGTACTTC.

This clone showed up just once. The CDR3 DNA reads as TGCGCCAGCCCTGGGAGGGGGTTCCACAATCGCTATGGCTACACCTTC. It yields the protein CASPGRGFHNRYGYTF. The chain carries TRBV10-1 and TRBJ1-2; tentative D call: TRBD1 (6 bases). The CDR3 runs 16 residues. The germline CDR1 and CDR2 sequences are WNHNN and SYGVQD (reference sequence). V was cut by 8 bases and J by 4 bases, with 23 bases left in between.

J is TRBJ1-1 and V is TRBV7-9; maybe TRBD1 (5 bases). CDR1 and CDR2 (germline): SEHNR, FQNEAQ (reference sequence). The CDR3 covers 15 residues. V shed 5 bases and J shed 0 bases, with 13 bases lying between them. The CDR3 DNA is TGTGCCAGCAGCGTAAGCAGGGACCTGAACACTGAAGCTTTCTTT. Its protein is CASSVSRDLNTEAFF.

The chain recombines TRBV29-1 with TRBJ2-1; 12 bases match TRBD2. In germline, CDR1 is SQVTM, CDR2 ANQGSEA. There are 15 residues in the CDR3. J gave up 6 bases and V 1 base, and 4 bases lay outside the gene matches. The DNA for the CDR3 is TGCAGCGTTGAAGCCGCTAGCGGGAGGGTCAATGAGCAGTTCTTC. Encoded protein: CSVEAASGRVNEQFF.

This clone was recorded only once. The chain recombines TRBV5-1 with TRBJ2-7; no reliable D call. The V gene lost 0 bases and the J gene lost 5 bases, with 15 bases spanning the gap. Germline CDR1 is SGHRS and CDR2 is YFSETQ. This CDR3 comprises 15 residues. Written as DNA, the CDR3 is TGCGCCAGCAGCTTGGTAGTGTGGCCCGATAACGAGCAGTACTTC. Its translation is CASSLVVWPDNEQYF.

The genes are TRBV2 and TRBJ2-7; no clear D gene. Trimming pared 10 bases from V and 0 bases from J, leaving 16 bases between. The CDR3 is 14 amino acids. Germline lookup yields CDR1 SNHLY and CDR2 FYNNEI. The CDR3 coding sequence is TGTGCCACCGCCTCCGACTCGGGCTCCTACGAGCAGTACTTC. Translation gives CATASDSGSYEQYF.